What follows is one T cell receptor (beta chain) and its context. Trimming took off 7 bases at V and 2 bases at J, with 10 bases between the two ends. CDR1 and CDR2 from the germline V gene are SGHTA and FQGNSA. The CDR3 length is 13 residues. In the original workflow: Estimation of nucleated cell counts was performed using reference gene primer amplification. Clones were sequenced by immunoSEQ multiplex PCR, and TCRdb holds only the in-frame ones, with some missing. V and J calls and clone size are given by that table; D and trimming were obtained from the DNA. The repertoire includes about 670,000 clones, approximately 90% of them detected once, and about 0.26% sits in the top ten. The sample originates from a study of blood T cell repertoires in COVID-19. Study at large: The origin of the acute and convalescent COVID-19 samples was the United States, Italy and Spain.

Sequenced input: peripheral blood. The chain is built from TRBV7-2 and TRBJ2-3, with D possibly being TRBD1 (5 bases). The receptor was isolated from a young woman with acute or convalescent COVID-19. CDR3 protein: CASNNGATDTQYF. The CDR3 nucleotides are TGTGCCAGCAACAATGGGGCCACAGATACGCAGTATTTT.